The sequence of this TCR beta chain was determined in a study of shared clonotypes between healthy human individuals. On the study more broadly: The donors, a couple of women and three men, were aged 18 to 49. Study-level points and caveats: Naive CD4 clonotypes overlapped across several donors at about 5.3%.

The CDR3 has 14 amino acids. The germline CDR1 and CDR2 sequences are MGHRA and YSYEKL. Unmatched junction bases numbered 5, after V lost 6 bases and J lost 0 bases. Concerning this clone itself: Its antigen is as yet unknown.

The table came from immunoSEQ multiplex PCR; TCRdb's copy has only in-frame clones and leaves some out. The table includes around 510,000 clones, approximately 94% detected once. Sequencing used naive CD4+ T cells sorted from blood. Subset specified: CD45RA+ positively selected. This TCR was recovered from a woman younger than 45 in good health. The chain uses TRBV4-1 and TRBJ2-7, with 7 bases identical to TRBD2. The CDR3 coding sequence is TGCGCCAGCAGGGAGGGACTATACTCCTACGAGCAGTACTTC. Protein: CASREGLYSYEQYF.